This T cell receptor (beta chain) was sequenced for a study of radiotherapy plus CTLA-4 blockade in lung cancer. Study results and limitations: Dynamics of early blood T cell clones, together with interferon-beta, were reportedly the best predictors of response. After treatment with radiotherapy plus ipilimumab, TCR clones that came from the tumor expanded in blood.

The CDR3 contains 15 residues. Between the trimmed V and J ends, which lost 1 base and 4 bases, there was a span of 14 bases. Germline CDR1 and CDR2: SGHAT and FQNNGV. Assay used: immunoSEQ multiplex PCR; TCRdb lists only in-frame clones, some missing. The repertoire holds about 110,000 clones, with around 85% as singletons. As concerns this clone: Antigen specificity is unknown.

Participants had chemo-refractory metastatic non-small-cell lung cancer and were treated with focal radiation plus ipilimumab CTLA-4 blockade. V is TRBV11-2 and J is TRBJ2-7; weak D call: TRBD1 (6 bases). Source: peripheral blood, taken from a patient treated with radiotherapy plus ipilimumab. The receptor was derived from a human donor with non-small cell lung cancer that progressed on radiotherapy plus ipilimumab. Some clones in this sample may be carry-over from other donors' samples. The CDR3 DNA reads TGTGCCAGCAGCTTAGTTCCAGGGGCGAATTACGAGCAGTACTTC. Its translation is CASSLVPGANYEQYF.